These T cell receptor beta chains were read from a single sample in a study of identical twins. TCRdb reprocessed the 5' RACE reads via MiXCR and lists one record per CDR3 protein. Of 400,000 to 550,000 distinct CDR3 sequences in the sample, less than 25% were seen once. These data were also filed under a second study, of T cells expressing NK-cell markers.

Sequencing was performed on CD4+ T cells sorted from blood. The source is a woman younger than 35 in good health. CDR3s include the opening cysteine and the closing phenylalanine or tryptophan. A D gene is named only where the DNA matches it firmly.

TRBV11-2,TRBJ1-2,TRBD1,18,CASSSRPLTGPNTMGYTF
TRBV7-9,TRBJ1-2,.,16,CASSSRLSWGNYGYTF
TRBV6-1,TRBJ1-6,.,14,CASSPQGNNSPLHF
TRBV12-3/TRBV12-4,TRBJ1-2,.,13,CASSNQRGYGYTF
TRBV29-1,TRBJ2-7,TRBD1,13,CSVRRDRGDEQYF
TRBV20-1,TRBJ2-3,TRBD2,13,CSRAGLSTDTQYF
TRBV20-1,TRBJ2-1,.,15,CSATQGAGVYHEQFF
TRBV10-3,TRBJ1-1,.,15,CAISRERSGHTEAFF
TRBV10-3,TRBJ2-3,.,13,CAISDGAGDTQYF
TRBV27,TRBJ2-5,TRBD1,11,CATTRGETQYF
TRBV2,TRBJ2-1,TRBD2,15,CASKISGGSYNEQFF
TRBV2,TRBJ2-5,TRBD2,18,CASSPRGSPRGGRETQYF
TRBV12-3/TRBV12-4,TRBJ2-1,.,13,CASRTPSYNEQFF
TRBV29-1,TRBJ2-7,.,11,CSVGSNYEQYF
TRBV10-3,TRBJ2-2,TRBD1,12,CASDRGSGELFF
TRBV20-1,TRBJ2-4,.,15,CSARAPILAKNIQYF
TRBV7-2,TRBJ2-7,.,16,CASSLGSGLPSYEQYF
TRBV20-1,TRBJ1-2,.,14,CSARRISLSYGYTF
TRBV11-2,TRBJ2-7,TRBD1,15,CASRIRQGLSYEQYF
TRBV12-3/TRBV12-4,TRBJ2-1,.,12,CASSFRGYEQFF
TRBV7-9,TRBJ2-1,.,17,CASSSDRGNLVQNEQFF
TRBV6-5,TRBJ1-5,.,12,CASGPGRQPQHF
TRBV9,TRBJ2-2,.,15,CASSASGTATGELFF
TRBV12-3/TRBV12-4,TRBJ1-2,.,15,CASSRTDTPINGYTF